This TCR beta chain was sequenced during a study of blood T cell repertoires in COVID-19. On the study more broadly: Material from acute and convalescent COVID-19 was sourced from the United States, Italy and Spain. T cells, B-cell-depleted T cells, or PBMCs supplied cDNA or gDNA.

Original processing methods: Counts of nucleated cells, estimated from reference gene primer amplification, were obtained. Profiling relied on immunoSEQ multiplex PCR, and the TCRdb table lists in-frame clones only, not all of them. V, J and clone size reflect that table, while D and trimming were determined from the DNA. The repertoire holds some 180,000 clones, 90% seen once, with 0.5% to 0.6% in the top ten. Germline V CDR1 and CDR2: KGHSH, LQKENI. Trimming shortened V by 5 bases and J by 1 base, and 14 bases separated the two germline ends. The CDR3 loop spans 15 amino acids. The specimen was peripheral blood. The chain joins TRBV18 to TRBJ1-1; D perhaps matches TRBD1 (5 bases). The sequence derives from a man over 45 with acute or convalescent COVID-19. CDR3 sequence (DNA): TGTGCCAGCTCATCCGGATGGGGCTCGAACACTGAAGCTTTCTTT. Its translation is CASSSGWGSNTEAFF.